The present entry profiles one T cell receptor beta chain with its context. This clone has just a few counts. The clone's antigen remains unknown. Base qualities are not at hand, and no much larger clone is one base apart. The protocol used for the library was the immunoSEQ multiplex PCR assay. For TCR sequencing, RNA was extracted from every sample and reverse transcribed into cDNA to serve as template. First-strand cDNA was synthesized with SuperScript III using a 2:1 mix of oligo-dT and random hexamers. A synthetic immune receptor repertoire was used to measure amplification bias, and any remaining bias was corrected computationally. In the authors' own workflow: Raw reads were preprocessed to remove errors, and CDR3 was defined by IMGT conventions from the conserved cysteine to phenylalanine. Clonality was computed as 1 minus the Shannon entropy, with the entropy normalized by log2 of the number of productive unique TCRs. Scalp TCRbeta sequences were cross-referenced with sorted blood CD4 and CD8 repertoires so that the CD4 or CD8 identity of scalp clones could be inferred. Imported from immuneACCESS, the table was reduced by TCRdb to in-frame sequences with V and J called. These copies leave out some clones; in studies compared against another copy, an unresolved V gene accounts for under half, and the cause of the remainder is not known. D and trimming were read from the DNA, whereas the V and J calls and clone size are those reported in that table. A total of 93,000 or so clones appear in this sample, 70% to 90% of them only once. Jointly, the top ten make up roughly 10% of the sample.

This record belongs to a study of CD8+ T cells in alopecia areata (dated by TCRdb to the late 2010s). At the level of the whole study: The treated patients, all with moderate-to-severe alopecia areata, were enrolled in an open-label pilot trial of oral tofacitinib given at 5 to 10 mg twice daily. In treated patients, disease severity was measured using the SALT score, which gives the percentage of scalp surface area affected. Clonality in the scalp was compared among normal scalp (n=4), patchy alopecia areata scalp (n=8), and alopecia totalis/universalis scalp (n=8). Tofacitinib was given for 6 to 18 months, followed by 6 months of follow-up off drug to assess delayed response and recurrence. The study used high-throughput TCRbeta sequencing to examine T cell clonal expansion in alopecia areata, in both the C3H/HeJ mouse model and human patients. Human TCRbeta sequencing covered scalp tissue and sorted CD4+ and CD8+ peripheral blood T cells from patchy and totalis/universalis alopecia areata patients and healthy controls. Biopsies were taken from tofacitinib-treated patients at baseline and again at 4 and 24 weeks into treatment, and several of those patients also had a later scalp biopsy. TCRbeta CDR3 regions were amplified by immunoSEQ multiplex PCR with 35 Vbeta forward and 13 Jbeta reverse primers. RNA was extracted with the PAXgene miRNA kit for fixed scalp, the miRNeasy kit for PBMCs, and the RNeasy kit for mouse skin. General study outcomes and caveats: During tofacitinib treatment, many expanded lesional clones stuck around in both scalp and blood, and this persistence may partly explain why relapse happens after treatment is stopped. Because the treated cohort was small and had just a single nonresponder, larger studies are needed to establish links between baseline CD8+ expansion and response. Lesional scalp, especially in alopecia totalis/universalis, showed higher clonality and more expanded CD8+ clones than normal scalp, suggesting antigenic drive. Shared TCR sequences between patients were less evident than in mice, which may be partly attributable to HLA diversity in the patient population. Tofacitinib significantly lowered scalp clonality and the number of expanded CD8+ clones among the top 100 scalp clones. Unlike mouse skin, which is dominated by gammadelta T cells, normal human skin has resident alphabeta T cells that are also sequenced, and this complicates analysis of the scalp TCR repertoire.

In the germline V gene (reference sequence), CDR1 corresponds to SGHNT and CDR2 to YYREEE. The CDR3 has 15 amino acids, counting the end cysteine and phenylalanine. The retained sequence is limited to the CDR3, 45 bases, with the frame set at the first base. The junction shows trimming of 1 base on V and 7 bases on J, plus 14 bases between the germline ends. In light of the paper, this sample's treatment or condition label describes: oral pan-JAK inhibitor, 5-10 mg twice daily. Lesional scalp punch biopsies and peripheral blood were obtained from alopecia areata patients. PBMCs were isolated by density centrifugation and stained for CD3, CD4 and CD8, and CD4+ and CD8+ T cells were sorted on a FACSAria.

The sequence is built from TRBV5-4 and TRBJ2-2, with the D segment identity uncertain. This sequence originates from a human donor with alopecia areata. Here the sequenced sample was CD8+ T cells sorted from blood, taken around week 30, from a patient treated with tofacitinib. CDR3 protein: CASSLWNNPDGELFF. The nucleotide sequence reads TGTGCCAGCAGCTTGTGGAATAATCCGGACGGGGAGCTGTTTTTT. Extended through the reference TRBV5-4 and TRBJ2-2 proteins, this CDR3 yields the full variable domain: ETGVTQSPTHLIKTRGQQVTLRCSSQSGHNTVSWYQQALGQGPQFIFQYYREEENGRGNFPPRFSGLQFPNYSSELNVNALELDDSALYLCASSLWNNPDGELFFGEGSRLTVL.